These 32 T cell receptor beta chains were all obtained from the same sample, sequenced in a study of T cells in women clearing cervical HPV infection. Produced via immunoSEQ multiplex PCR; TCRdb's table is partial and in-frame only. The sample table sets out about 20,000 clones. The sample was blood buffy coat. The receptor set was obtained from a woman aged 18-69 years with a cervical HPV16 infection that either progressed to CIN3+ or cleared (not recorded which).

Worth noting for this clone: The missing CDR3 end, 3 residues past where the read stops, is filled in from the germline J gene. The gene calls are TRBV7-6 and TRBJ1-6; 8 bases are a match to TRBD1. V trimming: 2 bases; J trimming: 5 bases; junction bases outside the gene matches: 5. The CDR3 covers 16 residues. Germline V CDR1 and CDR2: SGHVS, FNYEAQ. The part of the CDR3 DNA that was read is TGTGCCAGCAGCTTACAGGGGGCAGAAAATAATTCACCC. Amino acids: CASSLQGAENNSP. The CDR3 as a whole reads CASSLQGAENNSPLHF.

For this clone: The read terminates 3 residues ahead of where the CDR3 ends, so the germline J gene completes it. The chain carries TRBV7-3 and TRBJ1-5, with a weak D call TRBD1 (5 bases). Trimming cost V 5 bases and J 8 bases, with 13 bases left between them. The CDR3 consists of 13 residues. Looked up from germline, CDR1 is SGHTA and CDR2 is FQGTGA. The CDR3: CASSLDSLEPQHF. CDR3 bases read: TGTGCCAGCAGCCTAGACAGCCTCGAGCCC.

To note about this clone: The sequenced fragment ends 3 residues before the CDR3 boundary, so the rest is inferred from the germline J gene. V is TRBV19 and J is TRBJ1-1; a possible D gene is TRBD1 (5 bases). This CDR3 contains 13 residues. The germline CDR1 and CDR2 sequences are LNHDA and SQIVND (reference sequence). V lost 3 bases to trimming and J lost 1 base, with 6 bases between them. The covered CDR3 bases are TGTGCCAGTAGTATCCAGGGGAACACTGAA. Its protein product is CASSIQGNTE. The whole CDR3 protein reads CASSIQGNTEAFF.

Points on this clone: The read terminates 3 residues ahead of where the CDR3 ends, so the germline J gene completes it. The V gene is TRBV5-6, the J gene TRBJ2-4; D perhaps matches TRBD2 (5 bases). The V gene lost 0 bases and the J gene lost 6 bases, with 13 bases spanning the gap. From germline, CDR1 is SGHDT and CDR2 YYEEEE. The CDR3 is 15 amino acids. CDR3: CASSLGVVAGNIQYF. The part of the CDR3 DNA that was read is TGTGCCAGCAGCTTGGGGGTTGTGGCGGGAAACATT.

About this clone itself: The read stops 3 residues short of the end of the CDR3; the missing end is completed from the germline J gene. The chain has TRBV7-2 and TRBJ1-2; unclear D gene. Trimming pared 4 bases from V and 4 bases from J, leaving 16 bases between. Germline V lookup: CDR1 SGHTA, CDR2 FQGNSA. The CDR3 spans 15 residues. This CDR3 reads CASSSRSGLGYGYTF. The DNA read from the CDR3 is TGTGCCAGCAGCTCTCGGTCGGGGTTGGGCTATGGC.

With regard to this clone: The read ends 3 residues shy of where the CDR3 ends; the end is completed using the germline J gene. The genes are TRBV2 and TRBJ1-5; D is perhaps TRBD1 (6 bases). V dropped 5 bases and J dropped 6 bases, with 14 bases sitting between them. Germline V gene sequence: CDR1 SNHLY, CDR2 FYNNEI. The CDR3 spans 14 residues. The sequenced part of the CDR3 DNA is TGTGCCAGCAGTCTAGAGGGGGTGGGTCAGCCC. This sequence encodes CASSLEGVGQP. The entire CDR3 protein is CASSLEGVGQPQHF.

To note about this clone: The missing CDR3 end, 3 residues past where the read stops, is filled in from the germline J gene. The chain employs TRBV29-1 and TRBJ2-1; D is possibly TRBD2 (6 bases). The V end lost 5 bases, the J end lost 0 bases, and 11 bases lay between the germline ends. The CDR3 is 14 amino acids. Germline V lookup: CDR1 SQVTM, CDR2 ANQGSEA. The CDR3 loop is CSVLADLSYNEQFF. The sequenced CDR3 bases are TGCAGCGTTTTAGCGGACCTCTCCTACAATGAG.

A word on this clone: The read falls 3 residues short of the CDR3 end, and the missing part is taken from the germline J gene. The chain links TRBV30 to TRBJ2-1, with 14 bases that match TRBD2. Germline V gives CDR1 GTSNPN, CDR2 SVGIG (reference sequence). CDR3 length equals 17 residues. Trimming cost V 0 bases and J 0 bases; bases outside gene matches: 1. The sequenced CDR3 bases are TGTGCCTGGAGTGTTGGACTAGCGGGGGGCTCCTACAATGAG. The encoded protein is CAWSVGLAGGSYNE. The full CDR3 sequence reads CAWSVGLAGGSYNEQFF. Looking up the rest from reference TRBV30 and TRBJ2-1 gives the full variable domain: SQTIHQWPATLVQPVGSPLSLECTVEGTSNPNLYWYRQAAGRGLQLLFYSVGIGQISSEVPQNLSASRPQDRQFILSSKKLLLSDSGFYLCAWSVGLAGGSYNEQFFGPGTRLTVL.

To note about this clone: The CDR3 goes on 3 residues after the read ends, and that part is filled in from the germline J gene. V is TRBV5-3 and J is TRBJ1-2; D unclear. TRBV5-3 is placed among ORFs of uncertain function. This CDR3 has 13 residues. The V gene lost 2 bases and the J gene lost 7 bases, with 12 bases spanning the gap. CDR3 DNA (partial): TGTGCCAGAAGCTTCGGGGTTTTATCTGGC. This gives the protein CARSFGVLSG. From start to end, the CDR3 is CARSFGVLSGYTF.

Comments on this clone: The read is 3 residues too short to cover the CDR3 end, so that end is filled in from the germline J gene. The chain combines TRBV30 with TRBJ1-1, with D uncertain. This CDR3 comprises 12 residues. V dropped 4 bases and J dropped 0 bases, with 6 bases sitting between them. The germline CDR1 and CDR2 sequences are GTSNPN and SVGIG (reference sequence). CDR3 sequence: CAWNPMNTEAFF. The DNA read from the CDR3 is TGTGCCTGGAATCCCATGAACACTGAA.

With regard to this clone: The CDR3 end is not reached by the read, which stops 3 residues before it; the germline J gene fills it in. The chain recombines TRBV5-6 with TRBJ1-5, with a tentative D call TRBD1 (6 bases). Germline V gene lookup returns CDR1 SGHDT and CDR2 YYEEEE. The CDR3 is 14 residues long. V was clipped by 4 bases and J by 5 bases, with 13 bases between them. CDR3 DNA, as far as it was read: TGTGCCAGCAGCCCGGAAGGGGGGGATCAGCCC. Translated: CASSPEGGDQP. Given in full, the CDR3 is CASSPEGGDQPQHF. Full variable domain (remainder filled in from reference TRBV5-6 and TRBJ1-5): DAGVTQSPTHLIKTRGQQVTLRCSPKSGHDTVSWYQQALGQGPQFIFQYYEEEERQRGNFPDRFSGHQFPNYSSELNVNALLLGDSALYLCASSPEGGDQPQHFGDGTRLSIL.

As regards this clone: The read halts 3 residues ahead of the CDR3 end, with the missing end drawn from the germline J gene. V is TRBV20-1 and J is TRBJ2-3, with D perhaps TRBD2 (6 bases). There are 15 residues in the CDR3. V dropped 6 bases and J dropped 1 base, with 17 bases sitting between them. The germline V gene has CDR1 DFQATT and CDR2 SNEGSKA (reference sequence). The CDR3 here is CSAGLGGERTDTQYF. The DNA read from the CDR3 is TGCAGTGCCGGGTTGGGGGGAGAACGCACAGATACG.

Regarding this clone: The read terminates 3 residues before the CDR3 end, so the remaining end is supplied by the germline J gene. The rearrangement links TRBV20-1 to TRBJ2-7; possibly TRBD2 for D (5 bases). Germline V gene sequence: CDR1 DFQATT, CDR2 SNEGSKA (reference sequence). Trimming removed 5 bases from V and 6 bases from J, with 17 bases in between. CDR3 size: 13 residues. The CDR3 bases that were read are TGCAGTGCTCGGCGGGCGGGCTTGGTCGAG. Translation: CSARRAGLVE. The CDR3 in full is CSARRAGLVEQYF.

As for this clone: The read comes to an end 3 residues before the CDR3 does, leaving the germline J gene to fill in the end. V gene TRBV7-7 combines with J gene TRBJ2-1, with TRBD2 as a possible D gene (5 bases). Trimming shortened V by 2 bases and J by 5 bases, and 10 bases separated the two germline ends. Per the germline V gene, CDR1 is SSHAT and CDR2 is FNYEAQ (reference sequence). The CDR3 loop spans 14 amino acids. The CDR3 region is CASSLTRINNEQFF. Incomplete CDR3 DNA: TGTGCCAGCAGCTTAACTAGGATCAACAATGAG.

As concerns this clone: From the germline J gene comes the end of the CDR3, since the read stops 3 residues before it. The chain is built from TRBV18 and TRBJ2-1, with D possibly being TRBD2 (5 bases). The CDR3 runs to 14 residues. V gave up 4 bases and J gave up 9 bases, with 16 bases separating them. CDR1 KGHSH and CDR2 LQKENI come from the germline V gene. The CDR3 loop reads CASSQTTGGGEQFF. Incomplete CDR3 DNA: TGTGCCAGCTCACAGACTACCGGAGGAGGTGAG.

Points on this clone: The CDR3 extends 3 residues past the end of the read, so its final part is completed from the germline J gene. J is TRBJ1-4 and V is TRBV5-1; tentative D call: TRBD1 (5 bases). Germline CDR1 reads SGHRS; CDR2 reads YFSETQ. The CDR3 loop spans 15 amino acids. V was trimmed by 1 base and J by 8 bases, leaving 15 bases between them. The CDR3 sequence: CASSLSGNGGEKLFF. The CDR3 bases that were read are TGCGCCAGCAGCTTGTCAGGGAACGGTGGGGAAAAA.

The CDR3 bases that were read are TGCAGTGCTTCCCTAAGACAGGGTATATCCTACAATGAG. Translated, it gives CSASLRQGISYNE. The entire CDR3 is CSASLRQGISYNEQFF. The V call is TRBV20-1, the J call TRBJ2-1, with 7 positions matching TRBD1. From the germline J gene comes the end of the CDR3, since the read stops 3 residues before it. This CDR3 spans 16 amino acids. Germline CDR1 reads DFQATT; CDR2 reads SNEGSKA (reference sequence). J lost 1 base, V lost 5 bases, and 11 bases had no gene match.

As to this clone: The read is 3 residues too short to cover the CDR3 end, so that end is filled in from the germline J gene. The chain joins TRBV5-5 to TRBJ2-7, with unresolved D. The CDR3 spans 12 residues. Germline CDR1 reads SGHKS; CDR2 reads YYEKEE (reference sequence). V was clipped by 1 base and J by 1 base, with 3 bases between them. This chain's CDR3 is CASSLSSYEQYF. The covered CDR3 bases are TGTGCCAGCAGCTTGTCTTCCTACGAG.

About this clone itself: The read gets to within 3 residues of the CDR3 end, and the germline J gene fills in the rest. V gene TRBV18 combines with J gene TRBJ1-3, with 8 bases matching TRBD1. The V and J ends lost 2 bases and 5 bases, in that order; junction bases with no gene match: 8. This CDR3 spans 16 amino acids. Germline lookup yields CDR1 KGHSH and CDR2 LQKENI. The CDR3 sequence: CASSPGSRRGRNTIYF. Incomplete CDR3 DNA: TGTGCCAGCTCACCAGGTAGTCGCAGGGGGCGAAACACC.

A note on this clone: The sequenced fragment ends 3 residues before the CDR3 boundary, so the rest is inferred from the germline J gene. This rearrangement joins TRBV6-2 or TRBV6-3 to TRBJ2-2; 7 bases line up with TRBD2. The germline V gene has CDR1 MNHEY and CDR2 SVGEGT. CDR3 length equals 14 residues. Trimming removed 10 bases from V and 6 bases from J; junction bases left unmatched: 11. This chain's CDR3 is CAIDAGDYAGELFF. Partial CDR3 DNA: TGTGCCATCGACGCGGGAGACTACGCCGGGGAG.

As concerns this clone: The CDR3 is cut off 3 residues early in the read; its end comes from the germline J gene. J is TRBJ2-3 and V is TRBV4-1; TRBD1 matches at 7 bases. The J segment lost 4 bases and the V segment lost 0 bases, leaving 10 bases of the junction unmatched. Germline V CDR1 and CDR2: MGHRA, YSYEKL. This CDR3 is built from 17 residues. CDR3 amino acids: CASSQELYADRPDTQYF. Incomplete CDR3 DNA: TGCGCCAGCAGCCAAGAACTATATGCGGACAGGCCAGATACG.

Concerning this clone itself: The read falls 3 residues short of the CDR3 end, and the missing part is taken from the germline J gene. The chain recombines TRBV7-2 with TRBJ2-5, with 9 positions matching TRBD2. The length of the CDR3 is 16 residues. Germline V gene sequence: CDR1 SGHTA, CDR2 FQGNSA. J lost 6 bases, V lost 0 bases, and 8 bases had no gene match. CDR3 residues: CASSLATGTSQKTQYF. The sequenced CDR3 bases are TGTGCCAGCAGCTTAGCTACTGGGACTAGCCAGAAGACC.

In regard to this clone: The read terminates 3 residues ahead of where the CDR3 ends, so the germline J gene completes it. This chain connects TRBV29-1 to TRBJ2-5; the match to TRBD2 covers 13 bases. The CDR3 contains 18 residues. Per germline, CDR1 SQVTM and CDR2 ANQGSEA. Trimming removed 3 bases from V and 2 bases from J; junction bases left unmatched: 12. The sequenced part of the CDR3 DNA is TGCAGCGTTGATATAGGACTAGCGGGAGAAAGGGGGCAAGAGACC. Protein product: CSVDIGLAGERGQET. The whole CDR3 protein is CSVDIGLAGERGQETQYF. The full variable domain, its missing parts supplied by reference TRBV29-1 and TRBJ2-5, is SAVISQKPSRDICQRGTSLTIQCQVDSQVTMMFWYRQQPGQSLTLIATANQGSEATYESGFVIDKFPISRPNLTFSTLTVSNMSPEDSSIYLCSVDIGLAGERGQETQYFGPGTRLLVL.

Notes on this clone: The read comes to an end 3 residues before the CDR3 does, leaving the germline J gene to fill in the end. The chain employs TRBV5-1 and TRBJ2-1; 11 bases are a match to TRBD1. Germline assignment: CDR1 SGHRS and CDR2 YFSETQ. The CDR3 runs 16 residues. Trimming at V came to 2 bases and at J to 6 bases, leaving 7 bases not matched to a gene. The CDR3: CASSFWTGGGGNEQFF. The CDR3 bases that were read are TGCGCCAGCAGCTTCTGGACAGGGGGCGGGGGCAATGAG.

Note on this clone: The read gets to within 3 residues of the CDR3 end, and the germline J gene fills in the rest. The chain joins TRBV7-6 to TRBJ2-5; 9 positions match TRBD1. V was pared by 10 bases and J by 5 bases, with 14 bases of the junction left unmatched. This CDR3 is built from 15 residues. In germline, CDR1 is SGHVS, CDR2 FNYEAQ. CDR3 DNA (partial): TGTGCCACGGCCCGGAACAGGGGGCAAATGGAGACC. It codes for CATARNRGQMET. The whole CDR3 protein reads CATARNRGQMETQYF. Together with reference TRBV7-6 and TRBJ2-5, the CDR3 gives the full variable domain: GAGVSQSPRYKVTKRGQDVALRCDPISGHVSLYWYRQALGQGPEFLTYFNYEAQQDKSGLPNDRFSAERPEGSISTLTIQRTEQRDSAMYRCATARNRGQMETQYFGPGTRLLVL.

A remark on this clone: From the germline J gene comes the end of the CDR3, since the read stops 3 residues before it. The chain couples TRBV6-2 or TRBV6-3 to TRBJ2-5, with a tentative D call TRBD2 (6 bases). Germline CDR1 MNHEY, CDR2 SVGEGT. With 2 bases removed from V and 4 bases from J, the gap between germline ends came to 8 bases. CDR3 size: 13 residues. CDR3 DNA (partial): TGTGCCAGCAGTTACGACGGGGGAGAGACC. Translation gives CASSYDGGET. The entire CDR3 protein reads CASSYDGGETQYF.

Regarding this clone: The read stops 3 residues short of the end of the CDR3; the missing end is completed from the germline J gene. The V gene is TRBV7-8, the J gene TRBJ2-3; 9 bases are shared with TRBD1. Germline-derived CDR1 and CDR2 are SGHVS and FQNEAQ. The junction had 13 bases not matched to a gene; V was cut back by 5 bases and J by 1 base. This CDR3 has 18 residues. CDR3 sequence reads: CASSPTSNRGQGTDTQYF. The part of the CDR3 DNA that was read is TGTGCCAGCAGCCCCACGAGCAACAGGGGGCAAGGCACAGATACG. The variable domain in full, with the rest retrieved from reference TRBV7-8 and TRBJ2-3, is GAGVSQSPRYKVAKRGQDVALRCDPISGHVSLFWYQQALGQGPEFLTYFQNEAQLDKSGLPSDRFFAERPEGSVSTLKIQRTQQEDSAVYLCASSPTSNRGQGTDTQYFGPGTRLTVL.

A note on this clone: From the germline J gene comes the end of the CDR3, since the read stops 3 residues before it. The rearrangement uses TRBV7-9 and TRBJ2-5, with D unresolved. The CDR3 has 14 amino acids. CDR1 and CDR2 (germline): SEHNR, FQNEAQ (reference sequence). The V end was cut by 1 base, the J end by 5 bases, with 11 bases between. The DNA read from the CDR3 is TGTGCCAGCAGCTTAGATGGTAGCTGGGAGACC. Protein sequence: CASSLDGSWET. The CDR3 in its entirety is CASSLDGSWETQYF.

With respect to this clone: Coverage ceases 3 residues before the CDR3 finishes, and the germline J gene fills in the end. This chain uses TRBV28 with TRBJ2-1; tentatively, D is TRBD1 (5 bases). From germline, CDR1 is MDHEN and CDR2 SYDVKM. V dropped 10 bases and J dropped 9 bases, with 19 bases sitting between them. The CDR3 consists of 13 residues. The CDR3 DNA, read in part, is TGTGCCACAAATTTCAGGGAAATGGGTGAG. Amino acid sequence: CATNFREMGE. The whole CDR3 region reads CATNFREMGEQFF.

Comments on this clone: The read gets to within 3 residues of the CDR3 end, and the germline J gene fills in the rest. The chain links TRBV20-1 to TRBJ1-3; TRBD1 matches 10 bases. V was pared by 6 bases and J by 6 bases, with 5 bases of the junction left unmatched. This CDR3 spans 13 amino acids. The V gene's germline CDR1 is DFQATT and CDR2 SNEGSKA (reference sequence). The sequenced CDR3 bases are TGCAGTGCAAGACAGGGGGCCTCAAACACC. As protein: CSARQGASNT. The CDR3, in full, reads CSARQGASNTIYF.

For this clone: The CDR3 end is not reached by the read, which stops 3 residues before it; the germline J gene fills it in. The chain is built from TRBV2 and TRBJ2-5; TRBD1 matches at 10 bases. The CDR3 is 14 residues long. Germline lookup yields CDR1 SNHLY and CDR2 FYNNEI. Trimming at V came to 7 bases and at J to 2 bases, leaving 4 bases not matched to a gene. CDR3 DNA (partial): TGTGCCAGCACCCGGGACAGGGGACAAGAGACC. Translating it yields CASTRDRGQET. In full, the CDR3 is CASTRDRGQETQYF.

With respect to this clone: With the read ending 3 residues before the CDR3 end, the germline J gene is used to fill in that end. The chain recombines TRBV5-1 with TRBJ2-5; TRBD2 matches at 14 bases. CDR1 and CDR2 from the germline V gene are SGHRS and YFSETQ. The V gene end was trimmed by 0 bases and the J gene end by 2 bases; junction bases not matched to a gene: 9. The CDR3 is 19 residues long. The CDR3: CASSLVLGTSGSLQETQYF. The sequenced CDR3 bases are TGCGCCAGCAGCTTGGTGTTAGGGACTAGCGGGAGCCTACAAGAGACC.